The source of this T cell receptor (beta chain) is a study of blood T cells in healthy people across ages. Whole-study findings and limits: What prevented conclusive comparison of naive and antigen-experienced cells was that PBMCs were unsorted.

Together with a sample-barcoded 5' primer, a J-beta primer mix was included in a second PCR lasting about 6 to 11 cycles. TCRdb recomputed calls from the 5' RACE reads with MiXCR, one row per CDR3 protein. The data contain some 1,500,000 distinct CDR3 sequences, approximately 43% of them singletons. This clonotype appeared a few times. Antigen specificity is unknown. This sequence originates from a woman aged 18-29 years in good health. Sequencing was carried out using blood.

CDR3 residues: CASSLGTGISYEQYF. The CDR3 region has the DNA TGCGCCAGCAGCCTAGGGACAGGGATCTCCTACGAGCAGTACTTC. This chain uses TRBV4-3 with TRBJ2-7; TRBD1 matches 9 bases. CDR1 and CDR2 from the germline V gene are LGHNA and YSLEER. Losses at the gene ends were 4 bases for V and 0 bases for J; bases not matched to a gene: 4. There are 15 residues in the CDR3.